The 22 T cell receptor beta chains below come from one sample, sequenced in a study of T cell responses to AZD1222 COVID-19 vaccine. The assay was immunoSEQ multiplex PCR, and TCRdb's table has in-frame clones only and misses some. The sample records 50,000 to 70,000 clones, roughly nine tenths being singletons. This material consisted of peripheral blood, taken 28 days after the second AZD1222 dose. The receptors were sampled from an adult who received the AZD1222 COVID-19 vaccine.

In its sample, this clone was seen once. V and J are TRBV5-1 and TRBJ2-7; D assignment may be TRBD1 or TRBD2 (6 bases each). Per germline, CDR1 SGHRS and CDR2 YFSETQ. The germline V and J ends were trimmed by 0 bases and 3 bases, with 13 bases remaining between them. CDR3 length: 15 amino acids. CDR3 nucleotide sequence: TGCGCCAGCAGCTTGGCCGGGGGCAGCTACTACGAGCAGTACTTC. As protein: CASSLAGGSYYEQYF. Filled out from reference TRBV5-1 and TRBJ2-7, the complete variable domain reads KAGVTQTPRYLIKTRGQQVTLSCSPISGHRSVSWYQQTPGQGLQFLFEYFSETQRNKGNFPGRFSGRQFSNSRSEMNVSTLELGDSALYLCASSLAGGSYYEQYFGPGTRLTVT.

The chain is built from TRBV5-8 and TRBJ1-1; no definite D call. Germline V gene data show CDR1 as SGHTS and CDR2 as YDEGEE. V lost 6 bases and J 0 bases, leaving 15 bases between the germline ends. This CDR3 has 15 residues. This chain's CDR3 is CASTSEAVMNTEAFF. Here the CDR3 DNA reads TGTGCCAGCACCTCAGAGGCAGTGATGAACACTGAAGCTTTCTTT.

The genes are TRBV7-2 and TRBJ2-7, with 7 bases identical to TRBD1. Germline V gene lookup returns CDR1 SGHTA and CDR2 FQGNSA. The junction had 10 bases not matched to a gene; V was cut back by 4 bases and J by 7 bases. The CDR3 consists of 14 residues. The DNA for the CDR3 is TGTGCCAGCAGCTCTACGACAGGGTCGGGGGAGCAGTACTTC. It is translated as CASSSTTGSGEQYF.

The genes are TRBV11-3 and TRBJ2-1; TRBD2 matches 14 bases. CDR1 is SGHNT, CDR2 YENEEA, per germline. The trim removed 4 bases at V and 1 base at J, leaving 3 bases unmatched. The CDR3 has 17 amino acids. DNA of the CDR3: TGTGCCAGCAGCTCGACTAGCGGGAGGGTTTCCTACAATGAGCAGTTCTTC. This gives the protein CASSSTSGRVSYNEQFF.

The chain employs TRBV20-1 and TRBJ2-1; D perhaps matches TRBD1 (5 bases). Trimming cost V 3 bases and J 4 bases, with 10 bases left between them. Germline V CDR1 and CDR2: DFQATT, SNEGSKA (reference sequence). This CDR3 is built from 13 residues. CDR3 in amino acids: CSASPDRYNEQFF. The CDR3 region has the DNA TGCAGTGCTAGTCCCGACAGATACAATGAGCAGTTCTTC.

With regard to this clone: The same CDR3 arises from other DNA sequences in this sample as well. DNA for the CDR3: TGTGCCAGCAGCTTGGATCCGGGGAGCGAAAAACTGTTTTTT. Translating gives CASSLDPGSEKLFF. The chain links TRBV11-2 to TRBJ1-4; D not certain. Trimming took off 3 bases at V and 8 bases at J, with 13 bases between the two ends. CDR3 size: 14 residues. Germline CDR1 is SGHAT and CDR2 is FQNNGV.

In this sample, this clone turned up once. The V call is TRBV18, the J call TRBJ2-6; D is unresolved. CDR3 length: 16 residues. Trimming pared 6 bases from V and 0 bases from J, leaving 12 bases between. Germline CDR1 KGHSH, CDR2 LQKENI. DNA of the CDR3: TGTGCCAGCTCCCCCCCGAGGATCTCTGGGGCCAACGTCCTGACTTTC. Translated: CASSPPRISGANVLTF.

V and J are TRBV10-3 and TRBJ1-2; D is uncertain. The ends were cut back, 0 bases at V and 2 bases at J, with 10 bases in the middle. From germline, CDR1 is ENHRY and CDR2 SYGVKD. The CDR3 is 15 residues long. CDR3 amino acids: CAISESMYGNYGYTF. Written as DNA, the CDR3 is TGTGCCATCAGTGAGTCGATGTATGGGAACTATGGCTACACCTTC.

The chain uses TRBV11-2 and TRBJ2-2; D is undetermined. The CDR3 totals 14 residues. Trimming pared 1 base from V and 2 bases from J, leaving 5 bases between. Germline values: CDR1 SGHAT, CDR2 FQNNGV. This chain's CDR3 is CASSLGTNTGELFF. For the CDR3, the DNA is TGTGCCAGCAGCTTAGGAACCAACACCGGGGAGCTGTTTTTT.

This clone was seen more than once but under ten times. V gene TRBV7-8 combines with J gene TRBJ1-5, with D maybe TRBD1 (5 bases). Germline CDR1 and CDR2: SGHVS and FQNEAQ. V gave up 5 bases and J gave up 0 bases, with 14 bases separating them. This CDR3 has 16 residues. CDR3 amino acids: CASSLREPYSNQPQHF. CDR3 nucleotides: TGTGCCAGCAGCCTCAGGGAACCGTATAGCAATCAGCCCCAGCATTTT.

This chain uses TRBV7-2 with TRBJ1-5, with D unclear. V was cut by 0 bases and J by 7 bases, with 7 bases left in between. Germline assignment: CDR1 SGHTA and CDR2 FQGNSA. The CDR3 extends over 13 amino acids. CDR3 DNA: TGTGCCAGCAGCTTAGCGACGGGCCAGCCCCAGCATTTT. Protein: CASSLATGQPQHF.

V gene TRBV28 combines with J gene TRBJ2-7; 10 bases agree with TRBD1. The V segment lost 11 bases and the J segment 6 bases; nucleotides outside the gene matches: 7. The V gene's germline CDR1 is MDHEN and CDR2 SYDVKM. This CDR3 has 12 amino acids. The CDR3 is CASGTGAREQYF. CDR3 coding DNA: TGTGCCTCTGGGACAGGGGCCCGCGAGCAGTACTTC.

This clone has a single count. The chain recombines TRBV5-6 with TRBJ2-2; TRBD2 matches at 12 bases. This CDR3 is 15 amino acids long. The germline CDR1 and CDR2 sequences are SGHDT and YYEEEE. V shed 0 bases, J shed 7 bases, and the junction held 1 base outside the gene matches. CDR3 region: CASSLGLAGVGELFF. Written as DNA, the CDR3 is TGTGCCAGCAGCTTGGGACTAGCGGGAGTCGGGGAGCTGTTTTTT.

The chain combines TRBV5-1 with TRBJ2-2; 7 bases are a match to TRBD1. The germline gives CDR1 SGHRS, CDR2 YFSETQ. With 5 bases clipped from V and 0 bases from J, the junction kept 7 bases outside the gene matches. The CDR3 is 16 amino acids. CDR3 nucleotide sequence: TGCGCCAGCAGAGGTACACAGGGGTCGAACACCGGGGAGCTGTTTTTT. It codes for CASRGTQGSNTGELFF.

The CDR3 DNA is TGTGCCAGCAGTAAGCAGGTCCCATCAAGGACAGGCGAAACATACGAGCAGTACTTC. Translating it yields CASSKQVPSRTGETYEQYF. The J gene is TRBJ2-7, the V gene TRBV21-1; the tabulated D call, TRBD1, remains unverified against the DNA. TRBV21-1 is labeled a pseudogene. The CDR3 covers 19 residues.

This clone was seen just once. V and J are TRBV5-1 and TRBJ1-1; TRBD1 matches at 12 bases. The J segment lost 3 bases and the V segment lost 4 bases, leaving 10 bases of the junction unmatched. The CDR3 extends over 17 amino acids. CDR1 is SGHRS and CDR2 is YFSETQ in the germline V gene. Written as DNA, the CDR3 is TGCGCCAGCAGCCAAGGGACAGGGGGCTGGGAGTACACTGAAGCTTTCTTT. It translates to CASSQGTGGWEYTEAFF.

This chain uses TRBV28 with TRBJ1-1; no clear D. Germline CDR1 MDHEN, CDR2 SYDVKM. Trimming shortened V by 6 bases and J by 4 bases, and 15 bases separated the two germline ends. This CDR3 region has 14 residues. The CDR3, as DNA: TGTGCCAGCAGGACCGGGCCGCGGGGCACTGAAGCTTTCTTT. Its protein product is CASRTGPRGTEAFF.

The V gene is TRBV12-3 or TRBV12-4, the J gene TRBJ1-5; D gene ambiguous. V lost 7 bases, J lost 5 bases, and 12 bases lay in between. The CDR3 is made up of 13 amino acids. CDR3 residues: CASTEGADQPQHF. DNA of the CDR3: TGTGCCAGCACCGAGGGCGCGGATCAGCCCCAGCATTTT.

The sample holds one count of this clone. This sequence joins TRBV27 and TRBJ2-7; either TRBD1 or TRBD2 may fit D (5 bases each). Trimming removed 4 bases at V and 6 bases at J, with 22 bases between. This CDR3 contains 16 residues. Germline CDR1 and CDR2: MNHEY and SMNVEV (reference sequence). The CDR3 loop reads CASSSGTDPLVGEQYF. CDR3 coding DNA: TGTGCCAGCAGTTCCGGGACGGATCCTCTTGTAGGCGAGCAGTACTTC.

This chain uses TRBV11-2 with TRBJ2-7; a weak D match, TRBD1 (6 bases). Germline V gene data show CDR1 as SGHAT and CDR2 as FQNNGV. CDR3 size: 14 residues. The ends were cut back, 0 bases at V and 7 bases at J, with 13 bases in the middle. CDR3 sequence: CASSLDPGQMEQYF. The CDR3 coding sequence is TGTGCCAGCAGCTTAGATCCAGGACAGATGGAGCAGTACTTC.

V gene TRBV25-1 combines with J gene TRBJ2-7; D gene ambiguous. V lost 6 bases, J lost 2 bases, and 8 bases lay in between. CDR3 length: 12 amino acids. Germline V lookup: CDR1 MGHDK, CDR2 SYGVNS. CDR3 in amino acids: CASRGLTYEQYF. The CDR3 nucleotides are TGTGCCAGCAGGGGATTAACCTACGAGCAGTACTTC.

The CDR3 reads CASHLDRATNEKLFF. For the CDR3, the DNA is TGTGCCAGCCACTTGGACAGGGCGACTAATGAAAAACTGTTTTTT. The chain combines TRBV2 with TRBJ1-4, with TRBD1 identical over 8 bases. Germline lookup yields CDR1 SNHLY and CDR2 FYNNEI. The CDR3 is 15 amino acids. With 8 bases clipped from V and 2 bases from J, the junction kept 7 bases outside the gene matches.